Listed below are T cell receptor beta chains from one sample, sequenced in a study of control samples from healthy donors and cancer patients. Sequencing used immunoSEQ multiplex PCR; TCRdb keeps in-frame clones, though not all of them. The sample has nearly 55,000 clones; almost 96% are singletons. Sequences were obtained from blood. These receptors originate from a woman aged 25 to 39 in good health. Each CDR3 is given with its conserved first and last residue.

j_gene	v_gene	CDR3aa
TRBJ1-1	TRBV28	CASSPLQGLFTEAFF
TRBJ2-3	TRBV11-2	CASSLDQWDPRDTQYF
TRBJ2-7	TRBV6-1	CASSELGSVGEQYF
TRBJ2-5	TRBV9	CASSVAGSRVETQYF
TRBJ2-3	TRBV27	CASSFGPGSDTQYF
TRBJ2-1	TRBV10-3	CAIREAGTGGPNEQFF
TRBJ1-1	TRBV29-1	CSVRMTGGDEAFF
TRBJ1-1	TRBV5-1	CASSATGVLTEAFF
TRBJ1-1	TRBV19	CASSMPLGRTEAFF
TRBJ2-7	TRBV7-8	CASSLGLAGAYEQYF
TRBJ2-3	TRBV28	CASSLTGGSDTQYF
TRBJ2-7	TRBV2	CASSERSRNYEQYF
TRBJ2-2	TRBV27	CASSIIAGVGGELFF
TRBJ2-3	TRBV5-1	CASSLGQGSTDTQYF
TRBJ2-5	TRBV27	CASSLSGGGTQYF
TRBJ1-1	TRBV7-9	CASSPPPTEAFF
TRBJ2-1	TRBV28	CASSLGLGPSTINEQFF
TRBJ1-5	TRBV28	CASSSRARGINQPQHF
TRBJ1-5	TRBV3-1/TRBV3-2	CASSPGPQGGTQHF
TRBJ2-2	TRBV10-2	CASSVSRELNTGELFF
TRBJ2-2	TRBV27	CASALTRSRELFF
TRBJ2-2	TRBV7-8	CASSLVASGYPGELFF
TRBJ1-1	TRBV7-2	CATSEGNTEAFF
TRBJ1-1	TRBV24-1	CATSDGRGSEAFF
TRBJ2-3	TRBV25-1	CASSERAGSQYF
TRBJ2-1	TRBV3-1/TRBV3-2	CASSQREGANNEQFF
TRBJ2-6	TRBV24-1	CATSDHSGAANVLTF
TRBJ2-3	TRBV29-1	CSVASSVSTDTQYF
TRBJ1-5	TRBV19	CASSMLAGQANQPQHF
TRBJ2-4	TRBV4-2	CASSQAVGTQNIQYF
TRBJ2-5	TRBV6-5	CASSYEGRETQYF
TRBJ2-3	TRBV21-1	CASSKPSGGTDTQYF
TRBJ2-7	TRBV28	CASSLFAYEQYF
TRBJ1-5	TRBV7-3	CASSLNRGPTDSNQPQHF
TRBJ1-1	TRBV27	CASSLGPVGTEAFF
TRBJ2-3	TRBV7-3	CASSLARDGTDTQYF
TRBJ1-6	TRBV25-1	CASKQDRGYYNSPLHF
TRBJ2-6	TRBV6-6	CASSYGSGANVLTF
TRBJ2-2	TRBV5-1	CASSLERATGELFF
TRBJ2-1	TRBV28	CASSLLGQGGYNEQFF
TRBJ2-2	TRBV7-7	CASSLGSGNTGELFF
TRBJ1-1	TRBV29-1	CSVAGTVNTEAFF